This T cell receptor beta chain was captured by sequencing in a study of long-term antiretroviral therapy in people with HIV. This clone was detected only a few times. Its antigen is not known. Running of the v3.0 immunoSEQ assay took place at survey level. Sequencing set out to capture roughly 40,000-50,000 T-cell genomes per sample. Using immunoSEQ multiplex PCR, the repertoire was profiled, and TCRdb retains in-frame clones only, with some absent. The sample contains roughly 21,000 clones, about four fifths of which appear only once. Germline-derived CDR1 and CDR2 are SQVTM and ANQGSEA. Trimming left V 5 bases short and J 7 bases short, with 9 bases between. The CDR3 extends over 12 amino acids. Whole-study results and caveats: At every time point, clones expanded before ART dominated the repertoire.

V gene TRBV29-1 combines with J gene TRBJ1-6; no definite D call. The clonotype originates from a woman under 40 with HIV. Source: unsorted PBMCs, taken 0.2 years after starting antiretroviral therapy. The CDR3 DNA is TGCAGCGTTTCGGAGGCAAATTCACCCCTCCACTTT. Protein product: CSVSEANSPLHF.